The T cell receptor (beta chain) under discussion was sequenced for a study of cytomegalovirus exposure and HLA in healthy donors. Germline CDR1 reads SGHNT; CDR2 reads YYREEE (reference sequence). V was pared by 3 bases and J by 2 bases, with 3 bases of the junction left unmatched. The CDR3 is 14 residues long. Both 60 Vbeta primers and 13 Jbeta primers went into the PCR. Profiled with immunoSEQ multiplex PCR; TCRdb holds only in-frame clones, not every one. Seen here are some 200,000 clones, 82% observed once, and the top ten hold around 0.1%. Material for sequencing was PBMCs. The chain joins TRBV5-4 to TRBJ2-7, with 9 bases identical to TRBD2. This clonotype was obtained from a boy aged 2 to 10 in good health and CMV-seronegative. DNA of the CDR3: TGTGCCAGCAGCTCAGCGGGGGGCCCCTACGAGCAGTACTTC. This translates into CASSSAGGPYEQYF.